The 28 T cell receptor beta chains reported below all come from one sample, sequenced in a study of human T cells and chemical hapten exposure. TCRdb re-analysed the RACE reads in MiXCR, keeping a single row per CDR3 protein. The table records 65,000 to 70,000 distinct CDR3 sequences, roughly 11% of them present only once. Time point specified: pre-sensitization, week 0. Stated treatment: therapeutic diphenylcyclopropenone sensitization with weekly scalp DPC. The sequenced sample was whole blood, obtained in connection with sensitization to the hapten diphenylcyclopropenone (DPC). Receptor source: a woman between 45 and 65 years old with alopecia areata. Some clones in this sample may be carry-over from other donors' samples.

The rearrangement uses TRBV7-9 and TRBJ1-1; D is unclear. Trimming shortened V by 6 bases and J by 0 bases, and 14 bases separated the two germline ends. Germline V gene sequence: CDR1 SEHNR, CDR2 FQNEAQ (reference sequence). This CDR3 has 15 residues. The CDR3 DNA reads as TGTGCCAGCAGTATGGGAGGGCCTATGAACACTGAAGCTTTCTTT. Protein product: CASSMGGPMNTEAFF. Full variable domain (outside the CDR3, taken from reference TRBV7-9 and TRBJ1-1): DTGVSQNPRHKITKRGQNVTFRCDPISEHNRLYWYRQTLGQGPEFLTYFQNEAQLEKSRLLSDRFSAERPKGSFSTLEIQRTEQGDSAMYLCASSMGGPMNTEAFFGQGTRLTVV.

As to this clonotype: A much more abundant neighbour one base away suggests this may be a read error. Lacking the conserved final phenylalanine or tryptophan, this CDR3 likely reflects a read error. The rearrangement links TRBV7-9 to TRBJ2-1; 11 nucleotides match TRBD2. Germline V CDR1 and CDR2: SEHNR, FQNEAQ (reference sequence). Trimming at V came to 8 bases and at J to 4 bases, leaving 4 bases not matched to a gene. The CDR3 runs to 14 residues. In DNA, the CDR3 is TGTGCCAGCGGAGGGACTAGCGGTTACAATGAGCAGTTCATC. Translating gives CASGGTSGYNEQFI.

This clonotype was picked up a small number of times. The rearrangement links TRBV10-3 to TRBJ1-1, with D hard to call. CDR1 ENHRY and CDR2 SYGVKD come from the germline V gene. The CDR3 length is 13 residues. Trimming removed 3 bases at V and 8 bases at J, with 13 bases between. CDR3 bases: TGTGCCATCAGTGACCGCCCGGATCGGGAAGCTTTCTTT. Protein sequence: CAISDRPDREAFF.

This rearrangement joins TRBV7-9 to TRBJ2-7; D unresolved. Trimming left V 2 bases short and J 4 bases short, with 9 bases between. CDR1 SEHNR and CDR2 FQNEAQ come from the germline V gene (reference sequence). The CDR3 runs 13 residues. The CDR3 DNA is TGTGCCAGCAGCTTACAGAGAGAGTACGAGCAGTACTTC. This codes for CASSLQREYEQYF. Complete variable domain (other parts from reference TRBV7-9 and TRBJ2-7): DTGVSQNPRHKITKRGQNVTFRCDPISEHNRLYWYRQTLGQGPEFLTYFQNEAQLEKSRLLSDRFSAERPKGSFSTLEIQRTEQGDSAMYLCASSLQREYEQYFGPGTRLTVT.

The rearrangement uses TRBV4-3 and TRBJ2-1, with TRBD1 as a possible D gene (6 bases). There are 16 residues in the CDR3. V lost 4 bases, J lost 8 bases, and 21 bases lay in between. In germline, CDR1 is LGHNA, CDR2 YSLEER. CDR3 in amino acids: CASSRSGPSRGDEQFF. CDR3 coding DNA: TGCGCCAGCAGCCGGTCCGGGCCCAGCAGGGGCGATGAGCAGTTCTTC.

V usage is TRBV4-1 and J usage is TRBJ1-1, with no clear D. This CDR3 is 13 amino acids long. Germline CDR1 and CDR2: MGHRA and YSYEKL. Trimming left V 2 bases short and J 8 bases short, with 12 bases between. The CDR3 nucleotides read TGCGCCAGCAGCCAACCCGACCTGGAGGAAGCTTTCTTT. Translating it yields CASSQPDLEEAFF.

This clonotype occurred a few times. The rearrangement uses TRBV28 and TRBJ2-7; D could derive from TRBD1 or TRBD2 (6 bases each). The germline V and J ends were trimmed by 5 bases and 6 bases, with 20 bases remaining between them. This CDR3 spans 15 amino acids. CDR1 and CDR2 from the germline V gene are MDHEN and SYDVKM. CDR3 nucleotide sequence: TGTGCCAGCAGTCGCAGCGCCGGGGGCTGGGGCGAGCAGTACTTC. It yields the protein CASSRSAGGWGEQYF.

The chain uses TRBV28 and TRBJ2-7, with TRBD1 matching 8 bases. Germline lookup yields CDR1 MDHEN and CDR2 SYDVKM. The CDR3 loop spans 13 amino acids. J was trimmed by 6 bases and V by 3 bases; bases with no gene match: 4. CDR3 in amino acids: CASSFRGQVEQYF. In DNA, the CDR3 is TGTGCCAGCAGTTTCAGGGGGCAGGTCGAGCAGTACTTC.

The chain carries TRBV28 and TRBJ2-7, with D unresolved. CDR3 length equals 12 residues. Germline V gene sequence: CDR1 MDHEN, CDR2 SYDVKM. Trimming took off 5 bases at V and 3 bases at J, with 8 bases between the two ends. The CDR3 bases are TGTGCCAGCAGTCTTCGCGTCTACGAGCAGTACTTC. Translation gives CASSLRVYEQYF.

This clonotype was picked up many times. This chain's CDR3 is CASSTRTGRDYETQYF. CDR3 DNA sequence: TGTGCCAGCAGCACCCGGACAGGGAGAGACTACGAGACCCAGTACTTC. This rearrangement joins TRBV7-7 to TRBJ2-5, with 8 bases that match TRBD1. This CDR3 is built from 16 residues. Trimming at V came to 5 bases and at J to 5 bases, leaving 13 bases not matched to a gene. Germline CDR1 and CDR2: SSHAT and FNYEAQ (reference sequence).

This clonotype was observed at least ten times. This rearrangement joins TRBV7-9 to TRBJ2-5, with D tentatively TRBD2 (6 bases). V gave up 2 bases and J gave up 5 bases, with 12 bases separating them. The CDR3 length is 14 residues. Per the germline V gene, CDR1 is SEHNR and CDR2 is FQNEAQ (reference sequence). CDR3 sequence: CASSLRAGMETQYF. CDR3 DNA: TGTGCCAGCAGCTTAAGGGCGGGGATGGAGACCCAGTACTTC.

There are many counts of this clonotype. V gene TRBV11-3 combines with J gene TRBJ2-1; 15 bases are shared with TRBD2. The ends lost 5 bases at V and 10 bases at J; junction bases unmatched: 6. Germline V gene sequence: CDR1 SGHNT, CDR2 YENEEA. The CDR3 spans 15 residues. CDR3 in DNA: TGTGCCAGCAGCCTAACCGGGACTAGCGGGGGGGAGCAGTTCTTC. Translated: CASSLTGTSGGEQFF.

This clonotype was found many times. This chain links TRBV7-2 with TRBJ2-5; a weak D match, TRBD2 (5 bases). The CDR3 is 17 amino acids. Germline V gene sequence: CDR1 SGHTA, CDR2 FQGNSA. Trimming removed 5 bases at V and 2 bases at J, with 21 bases between. CDR3 protein: CASSPSPSSSRQETQYF. Here the CDR3 DNA reads TGTGCCAGCAGCCCATCCCCTTCTAGCTCCCGACAAGAGACCCAGTACTTC.

V gene TRBV18 combines with J gene TRBJ1-1; D uncertain. Trimming removed 2 bases at V and 1 base at J, with 5 bases between. The germline V gene encodes CDR1 KGHSH and CDR2 LQKENI. The CDR3 contains 13 residues. In DNA, the CDR3 is TGTGCCAGCTCACCAACATCGAACACTGAAGCTTTCTTT. Residues: CASSPTSNTEAFF.

The J gene is TRBJ2-4, the V gene TRBV12-5, with TRBD1 matching over 7 bases. Germline lookup yields CDR1 LGHNT and CDR2 FRNRAP. This CDR3 region has 16 residues. Losses at the gene ends were 2 bases for V and 8 bases for J; bases not matched to a gene: 12. The CDR3 nucleotides are TGTGCTAGTGGTTTGCCAAATCCCGGGACAGTAGACATTCAGTACTTC. Protein product: CASGLPNPGTVDIQYF. Full variable domain (remainder filled in from reference TRBV12-5 and TRBJ2-4): DARVTQTPRHKVTEMGQEVTMRCQPILGHNTVFWYRQTMMQGLELLAYFRNRAPLDDSGMPKDRFSAEMPDATLATLKIQPSEPRDSAVYFCASGLPNPGTVDIQYFGAGTRLSVL.

V usage is TRBV28 and J usage is TRBJ1-1; D not resolved. Germline CDR1 is MDHEN and CDR2 is SYDVKM. The CDR3 sequence is 16 residues long. V dropped 4 bases and J dropped 1 base, with 16 bases sitting between them. The CDR3 DNA sequence: TGTGCCAGCAGTTCCCCCGGTAAAGGGAAGAACACTGAAGCTTTCTTT. Its protein is CASSSPGKGKNTEAFF.

Only a few counts were recorded for this clonotype. The genes are TRBV12-3 or TRBV12-4 and TRBJ2-7, with 7 bases fitting TRBD1. J lost 1 base, V lost 6 bases, and 6 bases had no gene match. The CDR3 is made up of 14 amino acids. The CDR3 here is CASRLQGRSYEQYF. DNA of the CDR3: TGTGCCAGCAGACTACAGGGGCGGTCCTACGAGCAGTACTTC.

This clonotype occurred a few times. V usage is TRBV5-5 and J usage is TRBJ1-5, with 7 positions matching TRBD1. J lost 2 bases, V lost 2 bases, and 7 bases had no gene match. The germline V gene encodes CDR1 SGHKS and CDR2 YYEKEE (reference sequence). The CDR3 has 16 amino acids. CDR3 nucleotides: TGTGCCAGCAGCTTTTCACAGGGGAAGGGCAATCAGCCCCAGCATTTT. It yields the protein CASSFSQGKGNQPQHF.

This clonotype was seen more than once but under ten times. The chain has TRBV2 and TRBJ2-2, with D perhaps TRBD1 (6 bases). Germline V lookup: CDR1 SNHLY, CDR2 FYNNEI. The V end was cut by 6 bases, the J end by 2 bases, with 10 bases between. The CDR3 has 14 amino acids. The CDR3 spells CASRSDSNTGELFF. In DNA, the CDR3 is TGTGCCAGCAGATCGGACAGCAACACCGGGGAGCTGTTTTTT.

This clonotype was seen repeatedly, ten times or more. The CDR3: CASSLGASLVGGRGGTQYF. DNA of the CDR3: TGTGCCAGCAGTTTAGGGGCCTCCCTAGTTGGCGGGAGAGGCGGTACGCAGTATTTT. This chain uses TRBV28 with TRBJ2-3; 7 positions match TRBD2. Germline assignment: CDR1 MDHEN and CDR2 SYDVKM. This CDR3 contains 19 residues. V was clipped by 2 bases and J by 8 bases; unmatched bases: 22.

The genes are TRBV7-9 and TRBJ2-7, with TRBD2 identical over 15 bases. Germline CDR1 and CDR2: SEHNR and FQNEAQ (reference sequence). The V and J ends lost 4 bases and 6 bases, in that order; junction bases with no gene match: 7. The CDR3 is made up of 16 amino acids. CDR3 DNA: TGTGCCAGCAGCTCGATCGGGACTAGCGGGGGGATCGAGCAGTACTTC. Translated, it gives CASSSIGTSGGIEQYF.

There are many counts of this clonotype. This chain uses TRBV18 with TRBJ2-5, with 7 bases matching TRBD2. With V trimmed by 0 bases and J by 7 bases, 8 bases remained unmatched. Germline CDR1 reads KGHSH; CDR2 reads LQKENI. This CDR3 is 15 amino acids long. CDR3 in amino acids: CASSPPGTTKRTQYF. CDR3 nucleotides: TGTGCCAGCTCACCACCCGGGACTACCAAGAGGACCCAGTACTTC.

This clonotype was picked up many times. The chain joins TRBV9 to TRBJ2-7, with 9 bases lining up with TRBD2. V trimming: 2 bases; J trimming: 0 bases; junction bases outside the gene matches: 9. From germline, CDR1 is SGDLS and CDR2 YYNGEE. This CDR3 comprises 17 residues. CDR3 nucleotide sequence: TGTGCCAGCAGCGTCTCGTTAGCGGGGGTCCTCTCCTACGAGCAGTACTTC. Translating gives CASSVSLAGVLSYEQYF.

This clonotype showed up many times. The chain is built from TRBV7-9 and TRBJ2-1, with D unresolved. Trimming removed 4 bases from V and 0 bases from J, with 19 bases in between. Germline values: CDR1 SEHNR, CDR2 FQNEAQ (reference sequence). This CDR3 contains 18 residues. The DNA for the CDR3 is TGTGCCAGCAGCTCCACTCCCCCCCTCCTAGACTCCTACAATGAGCAGTTCTTC. This gives the protein CASSSTPPLLDSYNEQFF.

The V call is TRBV6-5, the J call TRBJ1-6; TRBD1 aligns across 10 bases. Germline values: CDR1 MNHEY, CDR2 SVGAGI. Trimming took 5 bases from V and 7 from J; bases not matched to a gene: 8. The CDR3 is 16 amino acids. The CDR3 loop is CASSRPGQGWNSPLHF. In nucleotides, the CDR3 is TGTGCCAGCAGTAGGCCGGGACAGGGGTGGAATTCACCCCTCCACTTT.

This clonotype was seen repeatedly, ten times or more. The rearrangement links TRBV10-3 to TRBJ2-2; D ambiguous. Between the trimmed V and J ends, which lost 3 bases and 4 bases, there was a span of 6 bases. This CDR3 has 13 amino acids. Germline CDR1 and CDR2: ENHRY and SYGVKD. The CDR3 region has the DNA TGTGCCATCAGTGATACGGGCACCGGGGAGCTGTTTTTT. Translation: CAISDTGTGELFF.

Many counts were recorded for this clonotype. The genes are TRBV20-1 and TRBJ1-1; TRBD1 matches at 10 bases. This CDR3 region has 12 residues. Germline CDR1 and CDR2: DFQATT and SNEGSKA (reference sequence). V shed 6 bases, J shed 7 bases, and the junction held 5 bases outside the gene matches. The CDR3 DNA reads TGCAGTGCCCAGGGACAGGGGAATGAAGCTTTCTTT. The encoded protein is CSAQGQGNEAFF.

At least ten counts were recorded for this clonotype. The rearrangement uses TRBV20-1 and TRBJ2-7, with D perhaps being TRBD1 or TRBD2 (5 bases each). V was cut by 5 bases and J by 4 bases, with 12 bases left in between. CDR3 size: 12 residues. The germline V gene encodes CDR1 DFQATT and CDR2 SNEGSKA (reference sequence). The CDR3 reads CSARGQMYEQYF. CDR3 bases: TGCAGTGCTCGGGGCCAGATGTACGAGCAGTACTTC.